Listed below are T cell receptor beta chains from one sample, sequenced in a study of blood T cell repertoires in COVID-19. Clones were read by immunoSEQ multiplex PCR, and TCRdb kept only the in-frame ones, dropping some. The sample consists of 180,000 or so clones, roughly 76% of them appearing once. The sequenced sample was peripheral blood. These receptors were obtained from a woman in her forties with COVID-19, enrolled during active disease. Each CDR3 is given with its conserved first and last residue. D genes are given only for firm matches. Not all rows give a size; the values are once, few, many and, for expanded clones, a class.

>TRBV28|TRBJ2-1|TRBD2|once
CASSTPASGRRNEQFF
TGTGCCAGCAGCACCCCAGCTAGCGGGAGAAGGAATGAGCAGTTCTTC
>TRBV27|TRBJ2-7|TRBD2|few
CASIRFSGRADNYEQYF
TGTGCCAGCATTAGATTTAGCGGGAGGGCCGATAACTACGAGCAGTACTTC
>TRBV4-2|TRBJ2-5|.|.
CASSQEGRGQETQYF
TGTGCCAGCAGCCAAGAAGGCAGAGGCCAAGAGACCCAGTACTTC
>TRBV23-1|TRBJ2-1|TRBD2|once
CATQQFGGAGGDEQFF
TGCGCCACCCAACAATTCGGGGGAGCGGGAGGGGATGAGCAGTTCTTC
>TRBV11-2|TRBJ2-1|TRBD2|.
CASSTLGLAGDEQFF
TGTGCCAGCAGCACCCTTGGACTAGCGGGCGATGAGCAGTTCTTC
>TRBV27|TRBJ1-1|.|.
CASSSRVGSGLRAFF
TGTGCCAGCAGTTCGCGGGTGGGTTCTGGGTTGAGGGCTTTCTTT
>TRBV5-1|TRBJ2-7|TRBD2|.
CASSALAGEAYEQYF
TGCGCCAGCAGCGCACTAGCGGGAGAGGCCTACGAGCAGTACTTC
>TRBV4-1|TRBJ1-2|.|.
CASSQGTVDGYTF
TGCGCCAGCAGCCAAGGGACAGTCGATGGCTACACCTTC
>TRBV28|TRBJ1-4|.|.
CASSLEGDRGKLFF
TGTGCCAGCAGTTTAGAGGGGGATCGTGGAAAACTGTTTTTT
>TRBV24-1|TRBJ2-3|TRBD1|.
CATSDPGRTGTADTQYF
TGTGCCACCAGTGATCCGGGGCGGACAGGGACGGCAGATACGCAGTATTTT
>TRBV7-3|TRBJ2-6|.|.
CASSLSGGLGANVLTF
TGTGCCAGCAGCTTAAGCGGGGGCCTAGGGGCCAACGTCCTGACTTTC
>TRBV27|TRBJ2-1|TRBD2|.
CASSSLGLAGNNEQFF
TGTGCCAGCAGTTCCCTCGGACTAGCGGGAAACAATGAGCAGTTCTTC
>TRBV4-2|TRBJ1-1|TRBD1|.
CASSPNRGTNTEAFF
TGTGCCAGCAGCCCCAACAGGGGAACAAACACTGAAGCTTTCTTT
>TRBV6-5|TRBJ2-7|TRBD2|.
CASSRLAGDEQYF
TGTGCCAGCAGCAGACTAGCGGGAGACGAGCAGTACTTC